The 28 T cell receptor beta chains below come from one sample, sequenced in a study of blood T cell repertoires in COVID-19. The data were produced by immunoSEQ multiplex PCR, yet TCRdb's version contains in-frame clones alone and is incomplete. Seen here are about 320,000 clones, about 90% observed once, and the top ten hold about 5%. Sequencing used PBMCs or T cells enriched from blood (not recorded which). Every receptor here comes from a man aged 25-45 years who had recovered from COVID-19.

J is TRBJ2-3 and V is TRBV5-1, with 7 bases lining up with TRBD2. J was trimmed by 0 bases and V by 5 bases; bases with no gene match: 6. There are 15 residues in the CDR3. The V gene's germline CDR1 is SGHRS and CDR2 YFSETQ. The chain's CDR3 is CASRFLAVSTDTQYF. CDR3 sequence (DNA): TGCGCCAGCAGGTTTCTAGCGGTTAGCACAGATACGCAGTATTTT.

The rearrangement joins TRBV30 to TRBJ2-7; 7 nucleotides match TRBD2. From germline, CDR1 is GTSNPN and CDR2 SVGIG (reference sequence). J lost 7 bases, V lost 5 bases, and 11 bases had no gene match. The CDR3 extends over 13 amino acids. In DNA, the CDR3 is TGTGCCTGGGCCCTTTCGGGGGGTCGGGAGCAGTACTTC. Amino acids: CAWALSGGREQYF.

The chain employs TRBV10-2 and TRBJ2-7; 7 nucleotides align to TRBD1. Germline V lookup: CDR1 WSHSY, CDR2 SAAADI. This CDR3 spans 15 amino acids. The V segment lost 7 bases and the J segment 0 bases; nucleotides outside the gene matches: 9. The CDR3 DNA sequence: TGCGCCAGCACCCTTATACAGGGGAGCTCCTACGAGCAGTACTTC. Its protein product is CASTLIQGSSYEQYF.

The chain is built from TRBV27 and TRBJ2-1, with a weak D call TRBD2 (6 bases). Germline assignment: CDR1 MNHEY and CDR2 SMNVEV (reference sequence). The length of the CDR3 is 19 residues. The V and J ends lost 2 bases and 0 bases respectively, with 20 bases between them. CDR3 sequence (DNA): TGTGCCAGCAGTTTAAGCGACATTAGCGGTTCAAGCTCCTACAATGAGCAGTTCTTC. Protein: CASSLSDISGSSSYNEQFF.

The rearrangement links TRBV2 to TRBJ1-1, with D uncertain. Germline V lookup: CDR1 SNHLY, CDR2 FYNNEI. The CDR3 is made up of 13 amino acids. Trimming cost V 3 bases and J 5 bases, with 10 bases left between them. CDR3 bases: TGTGCCAGCAGTGACTCCAGGAATACTGAAGCTTTCTTT. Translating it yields CASSDSRNTEAFF.

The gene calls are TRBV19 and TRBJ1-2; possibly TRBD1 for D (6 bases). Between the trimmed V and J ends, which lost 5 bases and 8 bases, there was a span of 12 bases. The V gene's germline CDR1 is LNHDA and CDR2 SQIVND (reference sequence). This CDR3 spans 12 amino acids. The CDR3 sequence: CASSPGHHGYTF. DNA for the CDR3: TGTGCCAGTAGTCCGGGACACCACGGCTACACCTTC.

The CDR3 nucleotides read TGTGCCAGCAGCTCGGGGGGGCCCACAGATACGCAGTATTTT. Translation: CASSSGGPTDTQYF. The genes are TRBV5-4 and TRBJ2-3, with 8 nucleotides matching TRBD2. The CDR3 covers 14 residues. The junction had 2 bases not matched to a gene; V was cut back by 3 bases and J by 2 bases. CDR1 SGHNT and CDR2 YYREEE come from the germline V gene (reference sequence).

The CDR3 reads CASSVAPGSNEQYF. In DNA form, the CDR3 reads TGTGCCAGCAGCGTAGCTCCCGGGTCCAACGAGCAGTACTTC. J is TRBJ2-7 and V is TRBV9; D gene ambiguous. V lost 0 bases, J lost 5 bases, and 12 bases lay in between. This CDR3 has 14 amino acids. Germline CDR1 SGDLS, CDR2 YYNGEE. Full variable domain (remainder filled in from reference TRBV9 and TRBJ2-7): DSGVTQTPKHLITATGQRVTLRCSPRSGDLSVYWYQQSLDQGLQFLIQYYNGEERAKGNILERFSAQQFPDLHSELNLSSLELGDSALYFCASSVAPGSNEQYFGPGTRLTVT.

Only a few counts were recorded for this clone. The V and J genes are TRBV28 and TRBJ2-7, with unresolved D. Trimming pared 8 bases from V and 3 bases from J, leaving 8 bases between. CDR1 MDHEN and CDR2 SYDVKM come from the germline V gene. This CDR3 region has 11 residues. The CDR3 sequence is CASESIYEQYF. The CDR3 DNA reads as TGTGCCAGCGAGTCAATCTACGAGCAGTACTTC.

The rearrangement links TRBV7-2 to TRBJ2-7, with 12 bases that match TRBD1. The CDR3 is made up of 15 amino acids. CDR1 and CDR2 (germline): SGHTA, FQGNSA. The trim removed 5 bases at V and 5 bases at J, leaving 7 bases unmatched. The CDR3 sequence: CASSPGTGGVDEQYF. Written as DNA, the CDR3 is TGTGCCAGCAGCCCGGGGACAGGGGGCGTCGACGAGCAGTACTTC.

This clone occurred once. CDR3 in DNA: TGTGCCAGTAGTATAACGGGCGGGGGAGCCTACAATGAGCAGTTCTTC. Translated: CASSITGGGAYNEQFF. The chain has TRBV19 and TRBJ2-1, with 7 positions matching TRBD2. Losses at the gene ends were 2 bases for V and 2 bases for J; bases not matched to a gene: 6. The CDR3 extends over 16 amino acids. Germline values: CDR1 LNHDA, CDR2 SQIVND (reference sequence). Using reference TRBV19 and TRBJ2-1 for the parts outside the CDR3, the full variable domain is DGGITQSPKYLFRKEGQNVTLSCEQNLNHDAMYWYRQDPGQGLRLIYYSQIVNDFQKGDIAEGYSVSREKKESFPLTVTSAQKNPTAFYLCASSITGGGAYNEQFFGPGTRLTVL.

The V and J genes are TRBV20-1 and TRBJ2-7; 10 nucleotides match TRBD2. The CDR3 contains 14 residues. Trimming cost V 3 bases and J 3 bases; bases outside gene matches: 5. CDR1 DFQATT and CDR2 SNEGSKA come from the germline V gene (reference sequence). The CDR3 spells CSASRTSGVYEQYF. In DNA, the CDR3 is TGCAGTGCTAGTCGAACTAGCGGGGTCTACGAGCAGTACTTC.

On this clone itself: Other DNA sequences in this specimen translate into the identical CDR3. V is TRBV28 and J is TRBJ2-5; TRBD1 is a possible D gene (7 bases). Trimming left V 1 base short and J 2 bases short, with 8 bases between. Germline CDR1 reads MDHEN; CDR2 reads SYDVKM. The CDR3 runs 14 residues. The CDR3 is CASSLSGGQETQYF. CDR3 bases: TGTGCCAGCAGTTTATCAGGGGGGCAAGAGACCCAGTACTTC. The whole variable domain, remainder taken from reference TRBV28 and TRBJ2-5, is DVKVTQSSRYLVKRTGEKVFLECVQDMDHENMFWYRQDPGLGLRLIYFSYDVKMKEKGDIPEGYSVSREKKERFSLILESASTNQTSMYLCASSLSGGQETQYFGPGTRLLVL.

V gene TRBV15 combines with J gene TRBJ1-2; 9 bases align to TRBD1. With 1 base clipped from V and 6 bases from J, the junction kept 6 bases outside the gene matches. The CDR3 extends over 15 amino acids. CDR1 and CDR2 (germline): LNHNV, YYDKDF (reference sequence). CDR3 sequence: CATSRGDRVIDGYTF. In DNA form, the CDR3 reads TGTGCCACCAGCAGAGGGGACAGGGTTATCGATGGCTACACCTTC.

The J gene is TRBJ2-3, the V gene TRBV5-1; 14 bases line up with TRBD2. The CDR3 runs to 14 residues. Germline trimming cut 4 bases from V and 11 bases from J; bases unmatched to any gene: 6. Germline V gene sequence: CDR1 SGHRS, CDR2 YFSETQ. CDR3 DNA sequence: TGCGCCAGCAGCAAGGGACTAGCGGGGGCTGGGCAGTATTTT. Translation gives CASSKGLAGAGQYF.

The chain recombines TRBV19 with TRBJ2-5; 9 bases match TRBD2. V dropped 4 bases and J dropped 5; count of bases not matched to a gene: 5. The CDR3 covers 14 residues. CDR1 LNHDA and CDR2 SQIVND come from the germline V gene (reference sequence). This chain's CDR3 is CASSTLAGLETQYF. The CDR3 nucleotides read TGTGCCAGTAGTACTCTAGCGGGGTTGGAGACCCAGTACTTC.

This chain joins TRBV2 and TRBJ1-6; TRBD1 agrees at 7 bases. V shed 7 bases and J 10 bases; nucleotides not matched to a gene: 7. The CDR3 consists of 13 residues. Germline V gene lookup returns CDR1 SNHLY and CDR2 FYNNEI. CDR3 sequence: CASMGQIQSPLHF. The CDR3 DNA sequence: TGTGCCAGCATGGGACAGATACAATCACCCCTCCACTTT.

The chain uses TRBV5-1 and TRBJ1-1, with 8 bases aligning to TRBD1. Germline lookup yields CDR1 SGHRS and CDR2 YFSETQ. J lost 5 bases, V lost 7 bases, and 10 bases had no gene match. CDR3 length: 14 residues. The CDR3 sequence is CASGITQGGTEAFF. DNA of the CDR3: TGCGCCAGCGGCATTACACAGGGGGGGACTGAAGCTTTCTTT. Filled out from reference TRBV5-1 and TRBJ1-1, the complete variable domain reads KAGVTQTPRYLIKTRGQQVTLSCSPISGHRSVSWYQQTPGQGLQFLFEYFSETQRNKGNFPGRFSGRQFSNSRSEMNVSTLELGDSALYLCASGITQGGTEAFFGQGTRLTVV.

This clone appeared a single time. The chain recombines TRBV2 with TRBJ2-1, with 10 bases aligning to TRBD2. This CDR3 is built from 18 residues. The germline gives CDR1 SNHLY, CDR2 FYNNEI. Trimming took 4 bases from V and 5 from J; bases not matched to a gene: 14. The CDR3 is CASSGFTLAGGADNEQFF. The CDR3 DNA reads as TGTGCCAGCAGTGGATTCACCTTAGCGGGGGGAGCTGACAATGAGCAGTTCTTC.

DNA of the CDR3: TGTGCCAGCAGTCAGGGGGCGGGTGTTGACACTGAAGCTTTCTTT. Amino acids: CASSQGAGVDTEAFF. The chain joins TRBV6-5 to TRBJ1-1; 8 bases map to TRBD1. Germline V lookup: CDR1 MNHEY, CDR2 SVGAGI. This CDR3 contains 15 residues. V gave up 5 bases and J gave up 3 bases; unmatched junction bases: 8.

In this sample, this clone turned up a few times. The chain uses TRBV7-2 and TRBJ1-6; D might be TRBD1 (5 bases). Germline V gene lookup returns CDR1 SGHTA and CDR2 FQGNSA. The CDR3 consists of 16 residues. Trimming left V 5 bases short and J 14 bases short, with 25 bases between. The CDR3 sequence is CASSDNSIGARMTLHF. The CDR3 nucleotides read TGTGCCAGCAGCGATAACAGTATAGGGGCGAGGATGACCCTCCACTTT.

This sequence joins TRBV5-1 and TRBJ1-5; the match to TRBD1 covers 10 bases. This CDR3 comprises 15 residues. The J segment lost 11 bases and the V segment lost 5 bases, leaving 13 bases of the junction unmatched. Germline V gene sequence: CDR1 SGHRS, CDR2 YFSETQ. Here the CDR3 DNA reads TGCGCCAGCAGATCGGGACAGGGGCCCGGCTTCGCCCAGCATTTT. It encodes CASRSGQGPGFAQHF.

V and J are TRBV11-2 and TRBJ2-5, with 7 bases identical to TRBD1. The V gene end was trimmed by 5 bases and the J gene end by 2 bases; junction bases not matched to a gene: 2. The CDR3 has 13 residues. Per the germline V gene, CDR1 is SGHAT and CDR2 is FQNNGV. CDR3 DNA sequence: TGTGCCAGCAGCCAGGGACAGCAAGAGACCCAGTACTTC. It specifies CASSQGQQETQYF.

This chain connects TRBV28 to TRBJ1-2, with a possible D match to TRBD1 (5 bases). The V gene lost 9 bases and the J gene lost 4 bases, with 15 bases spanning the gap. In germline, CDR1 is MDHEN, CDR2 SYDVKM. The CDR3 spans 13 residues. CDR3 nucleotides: TGTGCCAGTCGTGGGGCCTACCCCTATGGCTACACCTTC. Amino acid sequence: CASRGAYPYGYTF.

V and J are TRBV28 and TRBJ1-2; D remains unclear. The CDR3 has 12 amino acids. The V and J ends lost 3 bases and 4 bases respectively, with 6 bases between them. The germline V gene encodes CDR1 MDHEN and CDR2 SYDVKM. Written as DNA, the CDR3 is TGTGCCAGCAGTTTGTCCAGCTATGGCTACACCTTC. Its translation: CASSLSSYGYTF.

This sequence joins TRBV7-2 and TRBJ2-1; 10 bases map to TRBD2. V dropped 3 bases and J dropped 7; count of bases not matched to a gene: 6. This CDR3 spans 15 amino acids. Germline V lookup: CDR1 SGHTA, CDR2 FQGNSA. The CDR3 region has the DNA TGTGCCAGCAGCTTTCGTAGCGGGGGGAGGAATGAGCAGTTCTTC. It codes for CASSFRSGGRNEQFF. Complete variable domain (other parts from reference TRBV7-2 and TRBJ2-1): GAGVSQSPSNKVTEKGKDVELRCDPISGHTALYWYRQSLGQGLEFLIYFQGNSAPDKSGLPSDRFSAERTGGSVSTLTIQRTQQEDSAVYLCASSFRSGGRNEQFFGPGTRLTVL.

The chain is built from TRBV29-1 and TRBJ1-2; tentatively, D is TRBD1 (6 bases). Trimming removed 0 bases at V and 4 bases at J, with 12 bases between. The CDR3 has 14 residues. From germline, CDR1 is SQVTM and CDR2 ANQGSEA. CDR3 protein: CSVEDQGRGYGYTF. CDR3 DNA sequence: TGCAGCGTTGAAGACCAGGGGCGCGGCTATGGCTACACCTTC.

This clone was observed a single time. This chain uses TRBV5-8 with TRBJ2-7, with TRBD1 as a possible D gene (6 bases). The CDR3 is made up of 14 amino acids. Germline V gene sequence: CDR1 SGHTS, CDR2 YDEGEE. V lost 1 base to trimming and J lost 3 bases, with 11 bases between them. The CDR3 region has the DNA TGTGCCAGCAGCTTGTTAGGGGGTTTCTACGAGCAGTACTTC. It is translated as CASSLLGGFYEQYF. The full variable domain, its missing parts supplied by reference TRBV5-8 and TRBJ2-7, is EAGVTQSPTHLIKTRGQQATLRCSPISGHTSVYWYQQALGLGLQFLLWYDEGEERNRGNFPPRFSGRQFPNYSSELNVNALELEDSALYLCASSLLGGFYEQYFGPGTRLTVT.